This T cell receptor (beta chain) is from a study of T cell responses to AZD1222 COVID-19 vaccine. On this clone itself: Antigen specificity is unknown. This specimen includes other DNA sequences encoding the same CDR3.

Study-level findings and limits: White British people made up most donors, females outnumbered males, and clonal diversity was possibly underestimated. Dominant CD4 TCR responses targeted spike regions 160-218 and 743-854.

Using immunoSEQ multiplex PCR, the repertoire was profiled, and TCRdb retains in-frame clones only, with some absent. Of some 150,000 clones in the sample, 90% were seen once. Specimen: peripheral blood, collected on day 0 of AZD1222 vaccination. The source is an adult in good health.

CDR3 coding DNA: TGTGCCAGCAGCTTAATGCGGGGGGCCCCGGGGGGGTACTTC. Its protein is CASSLMRGAPGGYF. The V call is TRBV5-6, the J call TRBJ2-7; 8 bases are a match to TRBD2. With V trimmed by 2 bases and J by 12 bases, 13 bases remained unmatched. The CDR3 length is 14 residues. Germline lookup yields CDR1 SGHDT and CDR2 YYEEEE.